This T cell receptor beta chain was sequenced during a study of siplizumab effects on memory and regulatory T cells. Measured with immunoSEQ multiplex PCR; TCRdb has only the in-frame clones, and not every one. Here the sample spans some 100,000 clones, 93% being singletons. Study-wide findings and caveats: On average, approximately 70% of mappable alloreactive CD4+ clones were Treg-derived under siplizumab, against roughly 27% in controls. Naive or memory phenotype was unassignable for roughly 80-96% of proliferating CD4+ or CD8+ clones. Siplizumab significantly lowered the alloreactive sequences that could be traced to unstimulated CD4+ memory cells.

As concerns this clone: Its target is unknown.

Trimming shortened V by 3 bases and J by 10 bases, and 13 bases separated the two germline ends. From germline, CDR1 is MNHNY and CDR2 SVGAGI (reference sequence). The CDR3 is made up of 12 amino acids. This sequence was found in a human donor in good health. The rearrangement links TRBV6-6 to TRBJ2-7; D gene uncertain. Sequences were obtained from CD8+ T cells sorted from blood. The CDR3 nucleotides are TGTGCCAGCAGTTATGGTTTAGACACCCAGTACTTC. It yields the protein CASSYGLDTQYF.